A single sample is the source of the 3 T cell receptor beta chains below, sequenced in a study of shared clonotypes between healthy human individuals. The protocol was immunoSEQ multiplex PCR, while the TCRdb copy is restricted to in-frame clones and leaves out a portion. The repertoire holds 85,000 to 100,000 clones, with approximately 75% as singletons. Source material: memory CD8+ T cells sorted from blood. Subset reported: CD45RO+ cells pooled with CCR7-negative TemRA cells. These receptors were collected from a man aged 25-45 years in good health.

V gene TRBV14 combines with J gene TRBJ1-1; no definite D call. V was clipped by 3 bases and J by 1 base, with 6 bases between them. The CDR3 contains 13 residues. Germline V lookup: CDR1 SGHDN, CDR2 FVKESK. The DNA for the CDR3 is TGTGCCAGCAGCCATTATCCGAACACTGAAGCTTTCTTT. The encoded protein is CASSHYPNTEAFF.

This clone was seen many times. The V call is TRBV5-5, the J call TRBJ2-1; no clear D gene. This CDR3 spans 13 amino acids. Trimming left V 0 bases short and J 8 bases short, with 9 bases between. Germline lookup yields CDR1 SGHKS and CDR2 YYEKEE (reference sequence). In DNA form, the CDR3 reads TGTGCCAGCAGCTTGGAACCCCATCATGAGCAGTTCTTC. This gives the protein CASSLEPHHEQFF.

The chain is built from TRBV6-1 and TRBJ1-1; possible D gene TRBD1, 6 bases. The germline V gene encodes CDR1 MNHNS and CDR2 SASEGT. The germline V and J ends were trimmed by 7 bases and 4 bases, with 10 bases remaining between them. The CDR3 runs 12 residues. CDR3 bases: TGTGCCAGCACCATGGACAGCACTGAAGCTTTCTTT. It encodes CASTMDSTEAFF.